This is a list of T cell receptor beta chains from one sample in a study of blood T cell repertoires in COVID-19. The repertoire was sequenced with immunoSEQ multiplex PCR; TCRdb's copy has only in-frame clones and lacks some. This sample yields a few hundred thousand clones, of which 70% to 90% are seen a single time; approximately 5.2% belongs to the top ten. Material for sequencing was PBMCs or T cells enriched from blood (not recorded which). The source is a woman aged 25 to 39 who had recovered from COVID-19. Each CDR3 is given with its conserved first and last residue.

v_call	cdr3_aa
TRBV2	CASTGRENTEAFF
TRBV5-1	CASSARQGAGANVLTF
TRBV3-1/TRBV3-2	CASSQVSIREAEAFF
TRBV19	CASSIDHSGVGNQPQHF
TRBV2	CASSETGGNEQFF
TRBV5-1	CASSLNLGTGVEKLFF
TRBV20-1	CSASDVNEQFF
TRBV5-1	CASSSTLAGGPQQFF
TRBV12-3/TRBV12-4	CASSRSQETQYF
TRBV4-1	CASSHPGLAGEQFF
TRBV9	CASSEIQGSEQYF
TRBV21-1	CASSPGTGPHEQYF
TRBV2	CASSPRPPGRINEKLFF
TRBV7-2	CASSLFRGSIGELFF
TRBV30	CAWTSGTGRKQPQHF
TRBV6-1	CASSDFAGSNQPQHF
TRBV30	CAHYGNYGYTF
TRBV6-2/TRBV6-3	CASSYLLGGETQYF
TRBV12-3/TRBV12-4	CASSYSTEAFF
TRBV9	CASSPDQTGEQYF
TRBV7-3	CASSLKGRQFNEKLFF
TRBV30	CAWSDLGGIPAYNSPLHF
TRBV6-1	CASSEAGGRSYEQYF
TRBV4-1	CASSQDNLGQGSGNTIYF
TRBV5-5	CASSWGQMNEKLFF
TRBV7-9	CASSLGGDYGYTF
TRBV19	CASSTVSGGFQETQYF
TRBV18	CASSPRAGFNYGYTF
TRBV4-3	CASSQAWGLGYGYTF
TRBV27	CASRSSGVVNYGYTF
TRBV2	CASSEFFWGGFYGYTF
TRBV7-2	CASSRQGYTEAFF
TRBV5-6	CASSTYSYEQYF
TRBV6-1	CASSELGGAGTGELFF
TRBV4-3	CASSRLATDTQYF
TRBV18	CASSTNRENYGYTF
TRBV27	CASSAGTGSYEQYF